The 8 T cell receptor beta chains presented below share a single source sample, sequenced in a study of cytomegalovirus exposure and HLA in healthy donors. Use of 60 Vbeta and 13 Jbeta primers characterized the PCR. Assay used: immunoSEQ multiplex PCR; TCRdb lists only in-frame clones, some missing. The sample lists about 92,000 clones; about 85% were seen once. The sample taken for sequencing was PBMCs. Every receptor here comes from a girl aged 2 to 9 in good health and CMV-seropositive.

The chain uses TRBV18 and TRBJ1-4, with unresolved D. The germline gives CDR1 KGHSH, CDR2 LQKENI. V gave up 2 bases and J gave up 4 bases, with 11 bases separating them. The CDR3 contains 15 residues. The CDR3, as DNA: TGTGCCAGCTCACCATGGGCAGCCCGTAATGAAAAACTGTTTTTT. It codes for CASSPWAARNEKLFF.

This chain connects TRBV30 to TRBJ2-7, with D possibly matching TRBD2 (6 bases). The CDR3 is 11 residues long. Germline assignment: CDR1 GTSNPN and CDR2 SVGIG (reference sequence). Trimming left V 5 bases short and J 7 bases short, with 12 bases between. CDR3 sequence reads: CAWGRSTEQYF. CDR3 sequence (DNA): TGTGCCTGGGGGAGGTCTACTGAGCAGTACTTC.

In nucleotides, the CDR3 is TGTGCCAGCAGTGAATCCAGGGGACGGCAGCCCCAGCATTTT. The encoded protein is CASSESRGRQPQHF. The chain carries TRBV6-1 and TRBJ1-5; possible D gene TRBD1, 6 bases. This CDR3 has 14 residues. Deletions cut 2 bases from V and 7 bases from J, with 12 bases between. Germline CDR1 MNHNS, CDR2 SASEGT.

The sample holds one count of this clone. This chain links TRBV5-1 with TRBJ2-7, with D possibly TRBD1 on 6 matching bases. The CDR3 is made up of 14 amino acids. The V end lost 1 base, the J end lost 2 bases, and 10 bases lay between the germline ends. Looked up from germline, CDR1 is SGHRS and CDR2 is YFSETQ. Here the CDR3 reads CASSLRGTPYEQYF. CDR3 coding DNA: TGCGCCAGCAGCTTGAGGGGGACCCCCTACGAGCAGTACTTC. Together with reference TRBV5-1 and TRBJ2-7, the CDR3 gives the full variable domain: KAGVTQTPRYLIKTRGQQVTLSCSPISGHRSVSWYQQTPGQGLQFLFEYFSETQRNKGNFPGRFSGRQFSNSRSEMNVSTLELGDSALYLCASSLRGTPYEQYFGPGTRLTVT.

This chain joins TRBV6-6 and TRBJ1-1; 8 bases agree with TRBD1. This CDR3 spans 15 amino acids. J gave up 2 bases and V 7 bases, and 9 bases lay outside the gene matches. Germline values: CDR1 MNHNY, CDR2 SVGAGI (reference sequence). CDR3 region: CASKQWTGTNTEAFF. The DNA for the CDR3 is TGTGCCAGCAAGCAATGGACAGGGACCAACACTGAAGCTTTCTTT.

The chain links TRBV2 to TRBJ2-7, with D maybe TRBD2 (6 bases). The CDR3 covers 13 residues. The V gene lost 7 bases and the J gene lost 3 bases, with 13 bases spanning the gap. The germline V gene has CDR1 SNHLY and CDR2 FYNNEI. The CDR3 region has the DNA TGTGCCAGCAAGCCGGGAGTTATCTACGAGCAGTACTTC. Translation gives CASKPGVIYEQYF.

The CDR3 loop is CASNRGTMNTEAFF. Here the CDR3 DNA reads TGTGCCAGCAATCGGGGGACGATGAACACTGAAGCTTTCTTT. The V call is TRBV28, the J call TRBJ1-1, with TRBD1 as a possible D gene (5 bases). Germline CDR1 reads MDHEN; CDR2 reads SYDVKM. Trimming left V 7 bases short and J 0 bases short, with 12 bases between. CDR3 length: 14 residues.

This chain joins TRBV7-9 and TRBJ2-7; no definite D call. V lost 3 bases, J lost 5 bases, and 14 bases lay in between. Germline V gene sequence: CDR1 SEHNR, CDR2 FQNEAQ (reference sequence). This CDR3 region has 14 residues. The CDR3: CASSLQAIKDEQYF. As DNA, the CDR3 is TGTGCCAGCAGCTTGCAGGCTATAAAGGACGAGCAGTACTTC.